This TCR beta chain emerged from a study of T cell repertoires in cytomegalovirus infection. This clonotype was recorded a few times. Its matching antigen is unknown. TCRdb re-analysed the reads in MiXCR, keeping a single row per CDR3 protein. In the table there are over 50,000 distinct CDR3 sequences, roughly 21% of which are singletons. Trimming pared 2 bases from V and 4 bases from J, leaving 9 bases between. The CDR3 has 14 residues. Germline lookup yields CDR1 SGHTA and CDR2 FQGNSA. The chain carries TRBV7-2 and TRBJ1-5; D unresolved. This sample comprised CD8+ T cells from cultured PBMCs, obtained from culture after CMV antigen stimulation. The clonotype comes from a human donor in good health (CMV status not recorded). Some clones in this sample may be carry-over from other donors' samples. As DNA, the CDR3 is TGTGCCAGCAGCTTAAGGGCCAGTAATCAGCCCCAGCATTTT. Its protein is CASSLRASNQPQHF.